The present TCR beta chain was sequenced within a study of post-analysis software for immune sequencing data. Study-level background: Courses of disease covered relapsing-remitting, secondary progressive and progressive-relapsing multiple sclerosis. General study results and limits: A few TRBV segments appeared more often in patients than in controls, and TRBV5-6, TRBV5-1 and TRBV20-1 were among these. Normalized Chao1 diversity was significantly reduced in patients versus controls. By F measure, samples from a shared preparation batch strongly co-clustered.

Sequencing libraries made from TCR beta cDNA carried unique molecular identifiers. cDNA molecules numbering around 450,000 came from approximately 0.91 to 9.4 million T cells. TCRdb reprocessed the PCR reads via MiXCR and lists one record per CDR3 protein. The sample carries hundreds of thousands of distinct CDR3 sequences, around 64% recorded once. Per the germline V gene, CDR1 is MDHEN and CDR2 is SYDVKM. The CDR3 runs 16 residues. Details on this clonotype: No antigen is known for it.

The specimen was blood. The chain carries TRBV28 and TRBJ2-7, with a tentative D call TRBD2 (7 bases). The J call is doubtful: the DNA matches TRBJ2-5 better. The TCR sequence derives from a girl aged 2 to 9 with multiple sclerosis. CDR3 sequence (DNA): TGTGCCAGCAGCCCCGTGGGGGGGCGAGGAGGAGAGACCCAGTACTTC. Protein: CASSPVGGRGGETQYF.